This is a list of T cell receptor beta chains from one sample in a study of a mutant IDH1 vaccine in newly diagnosed glioma. Profiling relied on immunoSEQ multiplex PCR, and the TCRdb table lists in-frame clones only, not all of them. The data contain about 24,000 clones, approximately 90% of them singletons. This specimen consisted of PBMCs, obtained from a glioma patient treated with radiotherapy, temozolomide or both. The receptors stem from a man aged 25 to 40 with glioma. Both conserved end residues are part of each CDR3. Each record gives: V gene, clone size, J gene, CDR3 length, D gene, CDR3 protein, CDR3 DNA. The D gene is left open where the match is weak. Rows may omit the clone size; those that give it use once, few, many or a size class.

TRBV6-4,.,TRBJ2-2,16,.,CASSERGGRETGELFF,TGTGCCAGCAGTGAAAGAGGGGGCCGGGAGACCGGGGAGCTGTTTTTT
TRBV7-9,.,TRBJ1-4,15,.,CASSLSAQLGEKLFF,TGTGCCAGCAGCTTATCAGCACAGTTGGGAGAAAAACTGTTTTTT
TRBV27,.,TRBJ1-2,12,.,CASSNRVSGYTF,TGTGCCAGCAGTAACAGGGTGAGCGGCTACACCTTC
TRBV2,.,TRBJ1-5,14,.,CASTMTDSNQPQHF,TGTGCCAGCACTATGACAGATAGCAATCAGCCCCAGCATTTT
TRBV2,.,TRBJ2-2,11,.,CASTNTGELFF,TGTGCCAGCACGAACACCGGGGAGCTGTTTTTT
TRBV19,.,TRBJ1-1,16,.,CASSIAPFVPNTEAFF,TGTGCCAGTAGTATTGCTCCCTTTGTGCCGAACACTGAAGCTTTCTTT
TRBV28,once,TRBJ1-1,13,.,CAARGQVNTEAFF,TGTGCCGCCCGTGGGCAGGTGAACACTGAAGCTTTCTTT
TRBV18,.,TRBJ2-1,17,TRBD2,CASSPPPSGMGYNEQFF,TGTGCCAGCTCACCACCCCCGAGCGGGATGGGTTACAATGAGCAGTTCTTC
TRBV27,once,TRBJ1-1,13,.,CASGGPLNTEAFF,TGTGCCAGCGGGGGCCCCCTGAACACTGAAGCTTTCTTT
TRBV27,.,TRBJ1-5,14,.,CASSPTLSNQPQHF,TGTGCCAGCAGTCCAACGCTGAGCAATCAGCCCCAGCATTTT
TRBV6-4,.,TRBJ2-1,16,TRBD2,CASSGLAGGGSDEQFF,TGTGCCAGCAGCGGACTAGCGGGTGGAGGTTCTGATGAGCAGTTCTTC
TRBV2,.,TRBJ1-1,15,.,CASLSRGVMNTEAFF,TGTGCCAGTCTGTCGAGAGGCGTCATGAACACTGAAGCTTTCTTT
TRBV6-1,.,TRBJ1-2,13,.,CASRERGWTGYTF,TGTGCCAGCAGGGAGAGGGGGTGGACTGGCTACACCTTC
TRBV29-1,.,TRBJ1-5,12,.,CSVGAVNQPQHF,TGCAGCGTTGGGGCGGTGAATCAGCCCCAGCATTTT
TRBV27,.,TRBJ1-2,13,TRBD1,CASSLRQGNGYTF,TGTGCCAGCAGTTTAAGACAGGGAAATGGCTACACCTTC
TRBV29-1,.,TRBJ1-1,13,.,CSVSGVMNTEAFF,TGCAGCGTTTCAGGGGTAATGAACACTGAAGCTTTCTTT
TRBV6-6,.,TRBJ2-7,15,TRBD1,CASSYRDRGSYEQYF,TGTGCCAGCAGCTACCGGGACAGGGGTTCCTACGAGCAGTACTTC
TRBV7-2,.,TRBJ2-6,16,.,CASSLRQRSGANVLTF,TGTGCCAGCAGCTTACGACAGCGCTCTGGGGCCAACGTCCTGACTTTC
TRBV7-7,.,TRBJ2-7,14,.,CASSLRAGPYEQYF,TGTGCCAGCAGCCTTCGGGCAGGCCCCTACGAGCAGTACTTC
TRBV7-8,few,TRBJ2-3,15,.,CASSPLRGGTDTQYF,TGTGCCAGCAGCCCATTAAGGGGAGGCACAGATACGCAGTATTTT
TRBV6-5,.,TRBJ1-1,13,.,CASSPTRNTEAFF,TGTGCCAGCAGCCCAACACGGAACACTGAAGCTTTCTTT
TRBV5-6,.,TRBJ2-5,14,.,CASSLTGSGETQYF,TGTGCCAGCAGCTTGACCGGGAGTGGAGAGACCCAGTACTTC
TRBV19,once,TRBJ1-5,15,.,CASSIFLQGPQPQHF,TGTGCCAGTAGTATTTTTTTACAGGGCCCTCAGCCCCAGCATTTT
TRBV5-6,.,TRBJ1-3,15,TRBD1,CASSSTGGSGNTIYF,TGTGCCAGCAGTTCCACAGGGGGCTCTGGAAACACCATATATTTT
TRBV5-1,.,TRBJ1-3,15,.,CASSNQGISGNTIYF,TGCGCCAGCTCCAACCAGGGCATCTCTGGAAACACCATATATTTT
TRBV2,.,TRBJ1-1,14,.,CASISESMNTEAFF,TGTGCCAGCATCAGCGAGAGCATGAACACTGAAGCTTTCTTT
TRBV27,.,TRBJ1-5,14,.,CASSLTGPDQPQHF,TGTGCCAGCAGTTTAACGGGGCCCGATCAGCCCCAGCATTTT
TRBV25-1,.,TRBJ1-1,15,TRBD1,CASSDSGTGDTEAFF,TGTGCCAGCAGTGATTCCGGGACAGGGGATACTGAAGCTTTCTTT
TRBV5-1,.,TRBJ2-3,15,.,CASSTGRIGGDTQYF,TGCGCCAGCAGCACGGGACGAATTGGTGGAGATACGCAGTATTTT
TRBV18,.,TRBJ2-5,12,.,CASSPGRQTQYF,TGTGCCAGCTCACCAGGGAGGCAGACCCAGTACTTC
TRBV11-3,.,TRBJ2-5,12,.,CASSFSSETQYF,TGTGCCAGCAGCTTTAGCTCAGAGACCCAGTACTTC
TRBV18,.,TRBJ1-1,14,.,CASSGLGRTTEAFF,TGTGCCAGCTCAGGACTAGGACGGACGACTGAAGCTTTCTTT
TRBV9,.,TRBJ2-6,17,.,CASSVGNRPLGANVLTF,TGTGCCAGCAGCGTAGGAAACAGACCTTTAGGGGCCAACGTCCTGACTTTC
TRBV15,.,TRBJ1-1,13,.,CATSRDLGTEAFF,TGTGCCACCAGCAGAGATTTGGGGACTGAAGCTTTCTTT
TRBV5-8,.,TRBJ1-2,13,.,CASSHRDIYGYTF,TGTGCCAGCAGCCACCGGGACATCTATGGCTACACCTTC
TRBV10-3,few,TRBJ1-5,14,.,CAISESGTYQPQHF,TGTGCCATCAGTGAGTCTGGGACCTATCAGCCCCAGCATTTT
TRBV4-1,.,TRBJ2-7,15,TRBD2,CASSHKTSADYEQYF,TGCGCCAGCAGCCACAAGACTAGCGCCGACTACGAGCAGTACTTC
TRBV5-5,.,TRBJ2-1,15,TRBD1,CASSWPGQGIIEQFF,TGTGCCAGCAGCTGGCCGGGACAGGGCATTATTGAGCAGTTCTTC
TRBV7-9,.,TRBJ2-1,15,TRBD1,CASSPGQGSYNEQFF,TGTGCCAGCAGTCCGGGACAGGGCTCCTACAATGAGCAGTTCTTC
TRBV19,once,TRBJ1-1,14,.,CASSIILGNTEAFF,TGTGCCAGTAGTATCATACTTGGAAACACTGAAGCTTTCTTT
TRBV6-6,few,TRBJ2-1,13,.,CASTHGDYNEQFF,TGTGCCAGCACGCATGGGGACTACAATGAGCAGTTCTTC
TRBV11-3,once,TRBJ2-7,14,.,CASSPRGRSYEQYF,TGTGCCAGCAGCCCCCGCGGTCGCTCCTACGAGCAGTACTTC